One and the same sample provided the 9 T cell receptor beta chains below, sequenced in a study of cytomegalovirus exposure and HLA in healthy donors. 60 Vbeta and 13 Jbeta primers were used in PCR. Sequenced by immunoSEQ multiplex PCR; TCRdb stores in-frame clones only, minus some. The sample lists some 90,000 clones; 60% to 80% were seen once. The sample consisted of PBMCs. The receptors come from a female donor in good health and CMV-seronegative.

A single count supports this clone. This rearrangement joins TRBV7-2 to TRBJ1-6, with 9 positions matching TRBD1. Trimming removed 5 bases from V and 7 bases from J; junction bases left unmatched: 6. From germline, CDR1 is SGHTA and CDR2 FQGNSA. The CDR3 runs 15 residues. The CDR3 spells CASSDRGFLNSPLHF. The CDR3 bases are TGTGCCAGCAGCGACAGGGGGTTTTTGAATTCACCCCTCCACTTT.

The chain carries TRBV10-3 and TRBJ1-3; 7 nucleotides line up with TRBD1. The germline gives CDR1 ENHRY, CDR2 SYGVKD. The CDR3 runs to 15 residues. V was pared by 6 bases and J by 0 bases, with 5 bases of the junction left unmatched. The CDR3 coding sequence is TGTGCCATCAGACTAGGGACAGCCTCTGGAAACACCATATATTTT. Its translation is CAIRLGTASGNTIYF.

This chain links TRBV7-9 with TRBJ2-5; the D gene is possibly TRBD2 (5 bases). This CDR3 has 14 amino acids. Germline loops: CDR1 SEHNR, CDR2 FQNEAQ (reference sequence). The V end was cut by 5 bases, the J end by 5 bases, with 15 bases between. The DNA of the CDR3 is TGTGCCAGCAGCCTTTACGGGGTCGGGGAGACCCAGTACTTC. Protein product: CASSLYGVGETQYF.

The V and J genes are TRBV7-2 and TRBJ2-5; maybe TRBD2 (5 bases). V lost 2 bases to trimming and J lost 1 base, with 8 bases between them. CDR3 length equals 14 residues. From germline, CDR1 is SGHTA and CDR2 FQGNSA. In DNA form, the CDR3 reads TGTGCCAGCAGCTTAAGGGCGGGCCAAGAGACCCAGTACTTC. Translation: CASSLRAGQETQYF. The complete variable domain, with remaining parts taken from reference TRBV7-2 and TRBJ2-5, reads GAGVSQSPSNKVTEKGKDVELRCDPISGHTALYWYRQSLGQGLEFLIYFQGNSAPDKSGLPSDRFSAERTGGSVSTLTIQRTQQEDSAVYLCASSLRAGQETQYFGPGTRLLVL.

The chain combines TRBV7-2 with TRBJ1-6; 12 nucleotides match TRBD1. This CDR3 region has 16 residues. The V gene's germline CDR1 is SGHTA and CDR2 FQGNSA. With 5 bases clipped from V and 9 bases from J, the junction kept 8 bases outside the gene matches. CDR3 nucleotide sequence: TGTGCCAGCAGCCTCCTTTGGGACAGGGGGCTTTCACCCCTCCACTTT. Amino acids: CASSLLWDRGLSPLHF.

The gene calls are TRBV5-4 and TRBJ1-1, with D perhaps TRBD1 (5 bases). Trimming left V 4 bases short and J 5 bases short, with 18 bases between. Germline CDR1 SGHNT, CDR2 YYREEE (reference sequence). The CDR3 runs to 15 residues. For the CDR3, the DNA is TGTGCCAGCAGCAATATGCGGGGGATGGGGACTGAAGCTTTCTTT. Translating it yields CASSNMRGMGTEAFF.

J is TRBJ2-7 and V is TRBV2; 9 bases are a match to TRBD1. V lost 4 bases and J lost 6; bases outside the gene matches: 4. The CDR3 length is 13 residues. Germline V gene sequence: CDR1 SNHLY, CDR2 FYNNEI. The CDR3 DNA sequence: TGTGCCAGCAGTGGTGACAGGGGGAGCGAGCAGTACTTC. Its protein product is CASSGDRGSEQYF.

J is TRBJ1-4 and V is TRBV2; 9 bases are shared with TRBD1. The ends lost 4 bases at V and 2 bases at J; junction bases unmatched: 5. This CDR3 has 16 residues. The germline CDR1 and CDR2 sequences are SNHLY and FYNNEI. CDR3 residues: CASSATGGMTNEKLFF. For the CDR3, the DNA is TGTGCCAGCAGTGCGACAGGGGGTATGACTAATGAAAAACTGTTTTTT.

The CDR3 DNA is TGTGCCAGCAGCCCATCGGACAGCCCGAACACTGAAGCTTTCTTT. Protein: CASSPSDSPNTEAFF. The V and J genes are TRBV7-9 and TRBJ1-1; TRBD1 might be the D (6 bases). V lost 5 bases and J 1 base, leaving 14 bases between the germline ends. This CDR3 is built from 15 residues. The germline gives CDR1 SEHNR, CDR2 FQNEAQ (reference sequence).